The entry below gives a single T cell receptor beta chain sequence along with its context. The target antigen is unknown. This CDR3 has 13 amino acids. Germline V gene sequence: CDR1 SGHTA, CDR2 FQGTGA. V lost 5 bases and J 4 bases, leaving 8 bases between the germline ends. The data are from a study of beta chain features in type 1 diabetes. Study outcomes and limitations: Shorter TCRB CDR3s, moderately but significantly so, were found in Type 1 diabetes patients in all four CD4+ subsets.

Reverse transcribing all isolated RNA meant expressed TCRB transcripts were sequenced. Assay used: immunoSEQ multiplex PCR; TCRdb lists only in-frame clones, some missing. The sample holds roughly 280,000 clones; around 25% are singletons and the top ten take 0.012%. The sample consisted of naive CD4+ T cells from blood. The receptor's source is a woman between 25 and 40 years old with type 1 diabetes. V and J are TRBV7-3 and TRBJ2-2; D gene ambiguous. The CDR3 region is CASSREITGELFF. CDR3 nucleotide sequence: TGTGCCAGCAGCCGAGAGATCACCGGGGAGCTGTTTTTT.